This TCR beta chain was retrieved from a study of blood T cell repertoires in COVID-19. Study details: Spain, Italy and the United States supplied samples that represented acute and convalescent COVID-19.

How the authors handled the data: The assay estimated nucleated cells by amplifying reference gene primers. Clones were read by immunoSEQ multiplex PCR, and TCRdb kept only the in-frame ones, dropping some. Clonal size and the V and J genes are those of that table, whereas D and trimming came from the DNA. The sample holds around 73,000 clones; about 79% are singletons and the top ten take under 4.5%. The sample consisted of peripheral blood. The receptor was isolated from a woman aged 60-75 years with acute or convalescent COVID-19.

CDR3 nucleotides: TGTGCCAGCAGCTCGCAGGGAATCCATGGCTACACCTTC. Residues: CASSSQGIHGYTF. This chain links TRBV9 with TRBJ1-2; maybe TRBD1 (5 bases). The V end was cut by 4 bases, the J end by 6 bases, with 13 bases between. Germline CDR1 and CDR2: SGDLS and YYNGEE. This CDR3 contains 13 residues.